Given below is one T cell receptor (beta chain) in context. Germline V CDR1 and CDR2: MNHEY, SVGAGI. V lost 7 bases and J 0 bases, leaving 13 bases between the germline ends. CDR3 length: 15 amino acids. This specimen belongs to a study of OX40 agonist ivuxolimab in advanced cancers. Study in general: Anti-PD-1, anti-PD-L1 or anti-CTLA-4 therapy given earlier was allowed, and over 35% had some.

Repertoires were generated with immunoSEQ multiplex PCR, while TCRdb's copy carries only in-frame clones and drops some. This sample has tens of thousands of clones, with about 83% found just once. The J gene is TRBJ2-1, the V gene TRBV6-5; D is possibly TRBD2 (6 bases). The clonotype originates from an adult with an advanced solid tumor such as melanoma, head and neck, liver or kidney cancer. Specimen: CD4+ or CD8+ T cells sorted from blood, collected in a trial of the OX40 agonist ivuxolimab. The CDR3 here is CASTAGLHSYNEQFF. CDR3 sequence (DNA): TGTGCCAGCACCGCGGGACTTCACTCCTACAATGAGCAGTTCTTC.